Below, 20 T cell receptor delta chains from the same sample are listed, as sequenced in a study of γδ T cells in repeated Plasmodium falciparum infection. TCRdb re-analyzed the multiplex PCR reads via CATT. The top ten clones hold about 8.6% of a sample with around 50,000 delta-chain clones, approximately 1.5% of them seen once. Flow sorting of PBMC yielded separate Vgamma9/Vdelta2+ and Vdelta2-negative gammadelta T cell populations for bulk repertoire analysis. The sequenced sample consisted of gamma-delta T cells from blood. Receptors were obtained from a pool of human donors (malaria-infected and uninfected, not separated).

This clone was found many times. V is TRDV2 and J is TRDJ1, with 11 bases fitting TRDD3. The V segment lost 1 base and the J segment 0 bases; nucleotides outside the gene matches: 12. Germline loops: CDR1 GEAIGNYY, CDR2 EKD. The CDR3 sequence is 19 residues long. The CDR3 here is CACDTVDGGYAANTDKLIF. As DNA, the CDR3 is TGTGCCTGTGACACGGTTGATGGGGGATACGCGGCCAACACCGATAAACTCATCTTT.

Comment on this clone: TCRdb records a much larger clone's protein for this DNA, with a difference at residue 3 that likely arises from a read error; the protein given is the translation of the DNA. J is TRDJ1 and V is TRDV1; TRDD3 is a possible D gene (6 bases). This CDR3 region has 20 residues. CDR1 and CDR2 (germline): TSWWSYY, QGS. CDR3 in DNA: TGTGCTATTGGGGAAATTAAAGGATACCACAGGGGACCCTACACCGATAAACTCATCTTT. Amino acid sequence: CAIGEIKGYHRGPYTDKLIF.

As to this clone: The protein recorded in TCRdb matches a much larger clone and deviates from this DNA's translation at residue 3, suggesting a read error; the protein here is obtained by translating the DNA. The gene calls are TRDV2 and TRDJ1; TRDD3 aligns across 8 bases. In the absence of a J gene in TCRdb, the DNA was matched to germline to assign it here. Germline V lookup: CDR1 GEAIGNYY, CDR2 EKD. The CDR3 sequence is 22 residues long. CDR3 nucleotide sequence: TGTGCCCGTGACACCGACGAAGGAAGTCAGAGTACTGGGGGGGCCTACACCGATAAACTCATCTTT. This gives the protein CARDTDEGSQSTGGAYTDKLIF.

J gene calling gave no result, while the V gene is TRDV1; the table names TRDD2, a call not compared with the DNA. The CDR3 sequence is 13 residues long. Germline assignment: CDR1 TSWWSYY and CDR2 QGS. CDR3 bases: TGTGCTCTTGGACCAACCCCCTTATCCTACGCTTTTTTC. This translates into CALGPTPLSYAFF.

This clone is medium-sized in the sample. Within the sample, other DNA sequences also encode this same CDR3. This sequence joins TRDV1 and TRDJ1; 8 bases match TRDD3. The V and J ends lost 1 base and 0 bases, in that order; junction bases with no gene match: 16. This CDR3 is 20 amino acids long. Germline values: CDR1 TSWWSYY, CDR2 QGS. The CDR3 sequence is CALGEHILLGGNWYTDKLIF. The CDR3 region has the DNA TGTGCTCTTGGGGAACATATATTACTGGGGGGAAACTGGTACACCGATAAACTCATCTTT.

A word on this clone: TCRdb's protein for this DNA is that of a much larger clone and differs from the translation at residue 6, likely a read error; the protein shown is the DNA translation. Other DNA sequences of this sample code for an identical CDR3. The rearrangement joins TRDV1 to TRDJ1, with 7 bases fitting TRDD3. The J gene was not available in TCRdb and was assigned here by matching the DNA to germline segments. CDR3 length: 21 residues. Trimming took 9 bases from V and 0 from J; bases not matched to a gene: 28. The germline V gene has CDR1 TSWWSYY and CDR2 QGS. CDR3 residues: CALITRPSPNWGPNYTDKLIF. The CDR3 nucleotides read TGTGCTCTCATAACCAGGCCTTCTCCTAACTGGGGACCCAATTACACCGATAAACTCATCTTT.

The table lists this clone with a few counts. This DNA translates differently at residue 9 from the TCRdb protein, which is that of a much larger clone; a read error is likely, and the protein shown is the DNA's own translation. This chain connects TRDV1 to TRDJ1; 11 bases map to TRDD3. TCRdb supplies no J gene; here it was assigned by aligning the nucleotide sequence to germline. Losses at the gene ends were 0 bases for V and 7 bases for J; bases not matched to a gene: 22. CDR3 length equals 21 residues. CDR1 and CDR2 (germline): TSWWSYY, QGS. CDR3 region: CALGELFLPDAWGIQVGKLIF. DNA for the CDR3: TGTGCTCTTGGGGAACTTTTCCTTCCGGATGCCTGGGGGATACAGGTCGGTAAACTCATCTTT.

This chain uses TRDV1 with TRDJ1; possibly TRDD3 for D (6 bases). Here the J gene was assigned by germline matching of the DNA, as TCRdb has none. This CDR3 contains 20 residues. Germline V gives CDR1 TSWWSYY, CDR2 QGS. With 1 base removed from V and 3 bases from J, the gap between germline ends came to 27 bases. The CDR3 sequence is CALGERGWVWRGDTSDKLIF. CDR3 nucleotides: TGTGCTCTTGGGGAACGGGGATGGGTCTGGCGAGGGGACACTTCCGATAAACTCATCTTT.

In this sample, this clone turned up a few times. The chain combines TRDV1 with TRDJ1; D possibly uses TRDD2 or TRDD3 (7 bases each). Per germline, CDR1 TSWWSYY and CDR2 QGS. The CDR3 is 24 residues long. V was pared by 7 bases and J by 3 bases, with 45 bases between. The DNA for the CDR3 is TGTGCTCTTGAGGCTACCCAATTCCTACCGTTCCTTTATACTGTGGGATACCTCGCCGATAAACTCATCTTT. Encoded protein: CALEATQFLPFLYTVGYLADKLIF.

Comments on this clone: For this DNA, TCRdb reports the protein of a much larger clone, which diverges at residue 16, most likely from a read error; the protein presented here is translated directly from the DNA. CDR3 sequence (DNA): TGTGCTCTTGGGGAACCCGTCTTCCTAGACCCGGATGGGACCGATAGACTCATCTTT. Translation: CALGEPVFLDPDGTDRLIF. The V gene is TRDV1, the J gene TRDJ1; 7 bases are shared with TRDD2. The J gene, left out of TCRdb, was set here by checking the DNA against germline. This CDR3 comprises 19 residues. The germline V gene encodes CDR1 TSWWSYY and CDR2 QGS.

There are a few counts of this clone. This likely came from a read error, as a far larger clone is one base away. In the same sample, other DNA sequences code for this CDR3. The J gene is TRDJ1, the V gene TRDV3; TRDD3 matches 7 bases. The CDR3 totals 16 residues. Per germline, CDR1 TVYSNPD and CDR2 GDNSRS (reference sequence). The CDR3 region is CAFIPGGPPYTDKLIF. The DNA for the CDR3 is TGTGCCTTCATCCCTGGGGGTCCACCGTACACCGATAAGCTCATCTTT.

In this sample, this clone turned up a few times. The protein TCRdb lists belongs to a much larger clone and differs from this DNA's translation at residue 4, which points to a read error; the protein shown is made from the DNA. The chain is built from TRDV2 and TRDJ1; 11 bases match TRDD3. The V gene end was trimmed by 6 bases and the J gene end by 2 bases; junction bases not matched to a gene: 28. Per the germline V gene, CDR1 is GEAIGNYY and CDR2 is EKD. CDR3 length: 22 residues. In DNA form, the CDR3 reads TGTGCCTGTAGGCATCCTACGTCTTCTAGGTCTACTGGGGGATATTTTACCGATAAACTCATCTTT. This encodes CACRHPTSSRSTGGYFTDKLIF.

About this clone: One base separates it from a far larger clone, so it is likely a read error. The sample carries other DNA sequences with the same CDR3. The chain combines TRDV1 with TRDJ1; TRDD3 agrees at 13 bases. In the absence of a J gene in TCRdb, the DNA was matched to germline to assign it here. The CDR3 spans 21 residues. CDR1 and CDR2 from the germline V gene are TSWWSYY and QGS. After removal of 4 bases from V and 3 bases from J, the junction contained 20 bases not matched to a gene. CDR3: CALGAPSYVSLLGDTADKLIF. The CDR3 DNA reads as TGTGCTCTTGGGGCCCCTTCCTACGTGTCCCTACTGGGGGATACGGCCGATAAACTCATCTTT.

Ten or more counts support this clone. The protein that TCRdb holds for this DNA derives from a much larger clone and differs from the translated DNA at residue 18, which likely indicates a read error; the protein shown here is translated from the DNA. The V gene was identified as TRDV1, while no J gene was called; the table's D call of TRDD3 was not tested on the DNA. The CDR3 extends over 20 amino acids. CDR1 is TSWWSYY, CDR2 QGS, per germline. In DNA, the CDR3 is TGTGCTCTTGGGGAACTAGTTTCGTGGAACCCGAGGGGGTACACCGATAAACCCATCTTT. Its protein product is CALGELVSWNPRGYTDKPIF.

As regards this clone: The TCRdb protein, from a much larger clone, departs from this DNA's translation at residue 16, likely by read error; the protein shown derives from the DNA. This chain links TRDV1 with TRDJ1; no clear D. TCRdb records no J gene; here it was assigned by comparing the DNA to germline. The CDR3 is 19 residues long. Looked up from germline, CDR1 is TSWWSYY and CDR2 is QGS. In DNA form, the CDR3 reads TGTGCTCTTGGGGTAAACTTTTTTCTATGGCCCCGAGAGACCGATAGACTCATCTTT. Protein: CALGVNFFLWPRETDRLIF.

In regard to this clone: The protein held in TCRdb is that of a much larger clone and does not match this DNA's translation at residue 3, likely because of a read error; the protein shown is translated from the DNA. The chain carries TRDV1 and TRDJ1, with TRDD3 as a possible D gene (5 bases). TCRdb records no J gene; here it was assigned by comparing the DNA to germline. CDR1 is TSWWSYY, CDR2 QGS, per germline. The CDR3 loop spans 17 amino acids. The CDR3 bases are TGTGCTCCTGGGCGCCGACGGGGGCTGTTATACACCGATAAACTCATCTTT. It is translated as CAPGRRRGLLYTDKLIF.

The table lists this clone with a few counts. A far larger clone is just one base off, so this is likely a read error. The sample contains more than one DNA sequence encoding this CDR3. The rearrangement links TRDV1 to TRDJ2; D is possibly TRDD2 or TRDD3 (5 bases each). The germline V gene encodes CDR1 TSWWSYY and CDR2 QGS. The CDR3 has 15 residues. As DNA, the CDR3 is TGTGCTCTTGGGGTCGTGGGGTTTCCTGCGGGACAACTATTCTTT. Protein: CALGVVGFPAGQLFF.

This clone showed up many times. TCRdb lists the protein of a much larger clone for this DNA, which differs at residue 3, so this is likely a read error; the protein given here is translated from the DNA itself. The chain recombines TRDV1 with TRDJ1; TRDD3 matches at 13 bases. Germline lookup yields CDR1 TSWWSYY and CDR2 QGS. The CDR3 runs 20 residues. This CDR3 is CAIGEVTLLYWGIRPDKLIF. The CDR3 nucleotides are TGTGCTATTGGGGAAGTCACCCTTTTGTACTGGGGGATACGCCCCGATAAACTCATCTTT.

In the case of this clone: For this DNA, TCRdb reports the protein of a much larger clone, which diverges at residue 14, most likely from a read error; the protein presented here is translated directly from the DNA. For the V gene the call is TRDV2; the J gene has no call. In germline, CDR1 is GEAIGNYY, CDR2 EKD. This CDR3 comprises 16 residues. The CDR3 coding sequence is TGTGCCTGTGACCCGGCCCCCTTTAAATACACCGATAAACCCATCTTT. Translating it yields CACDPAPFKYTDKPIF.

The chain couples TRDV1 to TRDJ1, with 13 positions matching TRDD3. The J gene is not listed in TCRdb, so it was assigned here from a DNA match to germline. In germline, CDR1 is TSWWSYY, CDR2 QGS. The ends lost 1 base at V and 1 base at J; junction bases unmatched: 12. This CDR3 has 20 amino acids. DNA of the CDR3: TGTGCTCTTGGGGAACGCTACAACTGGGGGATACGATGGCCCACCGATAAACTCATCTTT. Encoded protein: CALGERYNWGIRWPTDKLIF.